This T cell receptor (beta chain) was found in a study of cytomegalovirus exposure and HLA in healthy donors. Findings and limits, study-wide: Several of the most significant clusters were apparently associated with common viral pathogens in a later analysis. It was shown in a later analysis that HLA-associated TCR beta chains were more clonally expanded than other, equally common chains. A link between a missense DCLRE1C variant and TCR beta V- and J-gene trimming emerged from a later analysis. Accurate prediction of most subjects' HLA-A and HLA-B alleles from TCR beta sequences was reported.

The PCR employed 60 Vbeta primers together with 13 Jbeta primers. Profiled with immunoSEQ multiplex PCR; TCRdb holds only in-frame clones, not every one. The sample carries roughly 180,000 clones, 80% recorded once. On this clone itself: What it binds is not known.

Germline V lookup: CDR1 SGHTA, CDR2 FQGNSA. V lost 1 base, J lost 4 bases, and 11 bases lay in between. This CDR3 region has 15 residues. The receptor was derived from a girl aged 10-17 years in good health and CMV-seropositive. This chain joins TRBV7-2 and TRBJ2-1; a possible D gene is TRBD1 (5 bases). The sequencing input was PBMCs. The CDR3: CASSLEVAGYNEQFF. CDR3 nucleotide sequence: TGTGCCAGCAGCTTAGAAGTAGCAGGGTACAATGAGCAGTTCTTC.